A single sample gave rise to the 22 T cell receptor beta chains below, sequenced in a study of shared clonotypes between healthy human individuals. TCRdb's copy holds only in-frame clones and misses some; the assay was immunoSEQ multiplex PCR. The sample yields over a million clones, roughly 97% seen once. The sequenced sample consisted of naive CD4+ T cells sorted from blood. The subset: CD45RA+ positively selected. These receptors all stem from a man aged 25 to 45 in good health.

The chain combines TRBV6-5 with TRBJ2-7; D gene unclear. V dropped 4 bases and J dropped 4 bases, with 20 bases sitting between them. There are 16 residues in the CDR3. Germline V lookup: CDR1 MNHEY, CDR2 SVGAGI. CDR3 sequence reads: CASSFHPGRRTYEQYF. The CDR3 nucleotides are TGTGCCAGCAGTTTCCATCCCGGACGGAGAACTTACGAGCAGTACTTC.

The chain has TRBV5-4 and TRBJ1-1; tentatively, D is TRBD1 (6 bases). The V end lost 4 bases, the J end lost 8 bases, and 15 bases lay between the germline ends. CDR1 is SGHNT and CDR2 is YYREEE in the germline V gene (reference sequence). The CDR3 runs to 13 residues. CDR3 sequence (DNA): TGTGCCAGCAGCGTGACAGGTTCTGCAGAAGCTTTCTTT. Translating it yields CASSVTGSAEAFF.

The chain has TRBV18 and TRBJ1-1; no reliable D call. The germline V gene has CDR1 KGHSH and CDR2 LQKENI. This CDR3 region has 16 residues. Trimming took off 2 bases at V and 3 bases at J, with 16 bases between the two ends. Written as DNA, the CDR3 is TGTGCCAGCTCACCAGGACTGGGGTTCATCGACACTGAAGCTTTCTTT. This encodes CASSPGLGFIDTEAFF.

This chain links TRBV10-1 with TRBJ1-1, with 7 positions matching TRBD1. The CDR3 is 15 residues long. The germline gives CDR1 WNHNN, CDR2 SYGVQD (reference sequence). V trimming: 5 bases; J trimming: 0 bases; junction bases outside the gene matches: 6. The CDR3 nucleotides are TGCGCCAGCAGTTTGGGACAGAACATGAACACTGAAGCTTTCTTT. It specifies CASSLGQNMNTEAFF.

The genes are TRBV5-1 and TRBJ2-5; TRBD2 aligns across 11 bases. Losses at the gene ends were 4 bases for V and 7 bases for J; bases not matched to a gene: 9. This CDR3 is 15 amino acids long. Germline CDR1 is SGHRS and CDR2 is YFSETQ. The CDR3: CASSKLAGVEGTQYF. DNA for the CDR3: TGCGCCAGCAGCAAACTAGCGGGAGTGGAAGGGACCCAGTACTTC.

J is TRBJ2-3 and V is TRBV19; the D call may be TRBD1 or TRBD2 (5 bases each). The CDR3 totals 14 residues. CDR1 is LNHDA, CDR2 SQIVND, per germline (reference sequence). V was cut by 3 bases and J by 2 bases, with 9 bases left in between. CDR3 nucleotide sequence: TGTGCCAGTAGTATGGGGGTCCCCACAGATACGCAGTATTTT. This codes for CASSMGVPTDTQYF.

The V call is TRBV28, the J call TRBJ2-7; D uncertain. Per germline, CDR1 MDHEN and CDR2 SYDVKM. This CDR3 contains 14 residues. Trimming shortened V by 3 bases and J by 2 bases, and 11 bases separated the two germline ends. CDR3 residues: CASSFPSPAYEQYF. The CDR3 DNA sequence: TGTGCCAGCAGTTTTCCGTCCCCAGCCTACGAGCAGTACTTC.

The chain is built from TRBV18 and TRBJ2-6; no clear D. Trimming removed 0 bases at V and 4 bases at J, with 7 bases between. This CDR3 contains 15 residues. Germline CDR1 and CDR2: KGHSH and LQKENI. The CDR3 protein is CASSPPLSGANVLTF. CDR3 DNA: TGTGCCAGCTCACCACCCTTATCCGGGGCCAACGTCCTGACTTTC.

This clone showed up just once. The chain is built from TRBV29-1 and TRBJ1-5; 7 nucleotides match TRBD1. This CDR3 is built from 14 residues. The V and J ends lost 5 bases and 2 bases, in that order; junction bases with no gene match: 6. Germline V gene data show CDR1 as SQVTM and CDR2 as ANQGSEA. CDR3: CSVLPGTGNQPQHF. Written as DNA, the CDR3 is TGCAGCGTTCTCCCCGGGACAGGCAATCAGCCCCAGCATTTT.

The chain combines TRBV5-1 with TRBJ2-5; D gene uncertain. The CDR3 sequence is 12 residues long. Per germline, CDR1 SGHRS and CDR2 YFSETQ. V gave up 1 base and J gave up 4 bases, with 5 bases separating them. This CDR3 reads CASSLKAETQYF. The CDR3 region has the DNA TGCGCCAGCAGCTTGAAGGCAGAGACCCAGTACTTC.

The rearrangement uses TRBV9 and TRBJ2-1; the D call may be TRBD1 or TRBD2 (5 bases each). CDR3 length: 17 residues. Germline lookup yields CDR1 SGDLS and CDR2 YYNGEE. Trimming stripped 3 bases from V and 1 base from J, with 17 bases between. CDR3 protein: CASSESMGPGSYNEQFF. CDR3 coding DNA: TGTGCCAGCAGCGAATCTATGGGACCGGGGTCCTACAATGAGCAGTTCTTC.

The chain recombines TRBV5-1 with TRBJ2-2; D could derive from TRBD1 or TRBD2 (5 bases each). Trimming stripped 7 bases from V and 6 bases from J, with 22 bases between. CDR3 length equals 16 residues. CDR1 SGHRS and CDR2 YFSETQ come from the germline V gene. The CDR3 nucleotides are TGCGCCAGCTGCTCCCAGGGACGGAGCGAGTCCGGGGAGCTGTTTTTT. Protein product: CASCSQGRSESGELFF.

Remarks on this clone: Distinct nucleotide sequences in the sample also encode this CDR3. The genes are TRBV29-1 and TRBJ1-4; 7 bases match TRBD1. V lost 6 bases to trimming and J lost 5 bases; unmatched junction nucleotides: 6. The length of the CDR3 is 13 residues. The germline gives CDR1 SQVTM, CDR2 ANQGSEA. The CDR3 DNA sequence: TGCAGCGTGCGACAGGGACCAAATGAAAAACTGTTTTTT. Its translation: CSVRQGPNEKLFF.

The chain is built from TRBV2 and TRBJ1-1; D unresolved. The CDR3 covers 13 residues. Trimming took off 6 bases at V and 3 bases at J, with 11 bases between the two ends. The V gene's germline CDR1 is SNHLY and CDR2 FYNNEI. In DNA form, the CDR3 reads TGTGCCAGCAGAGTTGTTAGGGACACTGAAGCTTTCTTT. Protein product: CASRVVRDTEAFF.

The chain combines TRBV7-9 with TRBJ2-7; possibly TRBD1 for D (6 bases). This CDR3 region has 17 residues. V was trimmed by 0 bases and J by 0 bases, leaving 15 bases between them. From germline, CDR1 is SEHNR and CDR2 FQNEAQ (reference sequence). The DNA for the CDR3 is TGTGCCAGCAGCTTAGCCTTGCGGCAGGGGTTCTCCTACGAGCAGTACTTC. This gives the protein CASSLALRQGFSYEQYF. Full variable domain (rest looked up from reference TRBV7-9 and TRBJ2-7): DTGVSQNPRHKITKRGQNVTFRCDPISEHNRLYWYRQTLGQGPEFLTYFQNEAQLEKSRLLSDRFSAERPKGSFSTLEIQRTEQGDSAMYLCASSLALRQGFSYEQYFGPGTRLTVT.

The genes are TRBV18 and TRBJ2-5; TRBD1 matches at 7 bases. V trimming: 2 bases; J trimming: 5 bases; junction bases outside the gene matches: 14. Germline lookup yields CDR1 KGHSH and CDR2 LQKENI. The CDR3 has 17 residues. The CDR3 nucleotides read TGTGCCAGCTCACCATTTCCTTCTGGGACAGTTGGGGAGACCCAGTACTTC. Protein: CASSPFPSGTVGETQYF.

The chain combines TRBV4-1 with TRBJ1-1; weak D call: TRBD1 (5 bases). This CDR3 has 13 amino acids. Germline CDR1 is MGHRA and CDR2 is YSYEKL. Trimming cost V 5 bases and J 7 bases, with 14 bases left between them. The CDR3 sequence is CASSAWGLGEAFF. The CDR3 bases are TGCGCCAGCAGCGCGTGGGGGTTAGGTGAAGCTTTCTTT.

This sequence joins TRBV14 and TRBJ1-1, with D perhaps TRBD1 (5 bases). The CDR3 is made up of 14 amino acids. Trimming shortened V by 0 bases and J by 11 bases, and 16 bases separated the two germline ends. Germline V lookup: CDR1 SGHDN, CDR2 FVKESK. CDR3 DNA: TGTGCCAGCAGCCAAGATCTTCTCCCCCCAGGGGCTTTCTTT. Translating gives CASSQDLLPPGAFF.

J is TRBJ1-2 and V is TRBV28, with D hard to call. Germline loops: CDR1 MDHEN, CDR2 SYDVKM. This CDR3 is 11 amino acids long. Trimming cost V 6 bases and J 3 bases, with 5 bases left between them. CDR3 sequence reads: CASRADYGYTF. In DNA, the CDR3 is TGTGCCAGCAGGGCGGACTATGGCTACACCTTC.

The gene calls are TRBV5-4 and TRBJ2-3; D unclear. Per the germline V gene, CDR1 is SGHNT and CDR2 is YYREEE (reference sequence). The CDR3 is 15 amino acids. Trimming stripped 5 bases from V and 1 base from J, with 14 bases between. The CDR3 sequence is CASSPLDFGTDTQYF. Here the CDR3 DNA reads TGTGCCAGCAGTCCGTTGGATTTCGGCACAGATACGCAGTATTTT.

A word on this clone: The same CDR3 also results from other DNA sequences found in this sample. V gene TRBV18 combines with J gene TRBJ2-2; D not certain. This CDR3 has 14 residues. Trimming cost V 2 bases and J 1 base, with 5 bases left between them. Germline V gene lookup returns CDR1 KGHSH and CDR2 LQKENI. CDR3 loop: CASSPLENTGELFF. The DNA of the CDR3 is TGTGCCAGCTCACCATTAGAGAACACCGGGGAGCTGTTTTTT.

The J gene is TRBJ2-4, the V gene TRBV30; the D gene is possibly TRBD1 (6 bases). This CDR3 has 14 amino acids. Germline values: CDR1 GTSNPN, CDR2 SVGIG (reference sequence). Trimming took 3 bases from V and 2 from J, leaving 11 bases between them. The CDR3 region has the DNA TGTGCCTGGAGCCGTACAGGGTCCAAAAACATTCAGTACTTC. It encodes CAWSRTGSKNIQYF. Combining the CDR3 with reference TRBV30 and TRBJ2-4 gives the whole variable domain SQTIHQWPATLVQPVGSPLSLECTVEGTSNPNLYWYRQAAGRGLQLLFYSVGIGQISSEVPQNLSASRPQDRQFILSSKKLLLSDSGFYLCAWSRTGSKNIQYFGAGTRLSVL.